A selection of T cell receptor beta chains follows, all from one sample in a study of early T cells in non-severe SARS-CoV-2 infection. TCRdb ran MiXCR on the 5' RACE reads and lists one entry per CDR3 protein. The sample lists 68,000 or so distinct CDR3 sequences, roughly 13% occurring once. Sequenced material: whole blood. These receptors were taken from an adult who was a healthcare worker with PCR-confirmed SARS-CoV-2 infection or an uninfected control (not recorded which). Each CDR3 is given with its conserved first and last residue. Fields, in order: D gene, CDR3 length, clone size, J gene, V gene, CDR3 DNA, CDR3 protein. A D gene is named only where the DNA matches it firmly. Size values are once, few and many counts, or a class for expanded clones, and some rows have none.

-	14	many	TRBJ1-4	TRBV7-2	TGTGCCAGCAGCCCGGGGGACCGGGGTGAAAAACTGTTTTTT	CASSPGDRGEKLFF
TRBD1	14	few	TRBJ1-2	TRBV5-4	TGTGCCAGCAGCAACAGGGGAGGGAACTATGGCTACACCTTC	CASSNRGGNYGYTF
TRBD1	14	many	TRBJ2-7	TRBV28	TGTGCCAGCAGGGGGTGGGACAGCTCCTACGAGCAGTACTTC	CASRGWDSSYEQYF
TRBD2	15	many	TRBJ2-3	TRBV7-2	TGTGCCAGCAGCTTTCAGCGGGGGGGTACAGATACGCAGTATTTT	CASSFQRGGTDTQYF
-	15	many	TRBJ1-2	TRBV7-9	TGTGCCAGCAGCCAATCGGACACGGCGAACTATGGCTACACCTTC	CASSQSDTANYGYTF
TRBD1	14	many	TRBJ1-1	TRBV3-1	TGTGCCAGCAGCCAAGATAGAACAGGGGGTGAAGCTTTCTTT	CASSQDRTGGEAFF
-	15	-	TRBJ2-7	TRBV5-6	TGTGCCAGCAGCTTGACTGGGGGGTTCGAGGACGAGCAGTACTTC	CASSLTGGFEDEQYF
-	18	few	TRBJ1-4	TRBV7-8	TGTGCCAGCAGCTTAGCCGGGGGAGGGGCGGCAACTAATGAAAAACTGTTTTTT	CASSLAGGGAATNEKLFF
-	13	many	TRBJ1-5	TRBV12-3/TRBV12-4	TGTGCCAGCAGTGCACAGGAAAATCAGCCCCAGCATTTT	CASSAQENQPQHF
TRBD2	15	-	TRBJ2-3	TRBV10-3	TGTGCCATCAGAGGGACTAGCGGGGTAACAGATACGCAGTATTTT	CAIRGTSGVTDTQYF
-	14	many	TRBJ1-2	TRBV6-1	TGTGCCAGCAGGATGCTAAGCATCCGCTATGGCTACACCTTC	CASRMLSIRYGYTF
-	12	-	TRBJ2-3	TRBV6-6	TGTGCCAGCAATCGCTACACAGATACGCAGTATTTT	CASNRYTDTQYF
-	13	few	TRBJ1-1	TRBV27	TGTGCCATCCGGGGGGGGGCCGGCACTGAAGCTTTCTTT	CAIRGGAGTEAFF
-	13	few	TRBJ1-1	TRBV4-2	TGTGCCAGCAGCTCCCGGTGGACGGCTGAAGCTTTCTTT	CASSSRWTAEAFF
TRBD2	15	many	TRBJ2-7	TRBV4-2	TGTGCCAGCAGCCCTCTCCAGCGGGGGCACTACGAGCAGTACTTC	CASSPLQRGHYEQYF
-	14	many	TRBJ2-1	TRBV7-9	TGTGCCAGCAGCCGCACAGGGACCTACAATGAGCAGTTCTTC	CASSRTGTYNEQFF
TRBD1	15	many	TRBJ2-2	TRBV29-1	TGCAGCGCCGACCCGGGACAGTCGAACACCGGGGAGCTGTTTTTT	CSADPGQSNTGELFF
-	11	many	TRBJ1-2	TRBV29-1	TGCAGCGTAGCCCTGGGCTATGGCTACACCTTC	CSVALGYGYTF
-	19	many	TRBJ1-5	TRBV6-2/TRBV6-3	TGTGCCAGCAGGGCACGCGGGGCGAGGTACGAGGATAGCAATCAGCCCCAGCATTTT	CASRARGARYEDSNQPQHF
TRBD1	16	many	TRBJ2-3	TRBV5-6	TGTGCCAGCAGCACCCTGACGAGGGGGCGGGCAGATACGCAGTATTTT	CASSTLTRGRADTQYF
TRBD1	15	few	TRBJ2-7	TRBV13	TGTGCCAGCAGCTTATATAGGACAGGGGGCGGGGAGCAGTACTTC	CASSLYRTGGGEQYF
-	15	-	TRBJ2-2	TRBV2	TGTGCCAGCAAGTTGGGGGTTGCGAACACCGGGGAGCTGTTTTTT	CASKLGVANTGELFF
TRBD1	14	many	TRBJ2-7	TRBV2	TGTGCCGGTGCGCGGGACAGGGGGAACTACGAGCAGTACTTC	CAGARDRGNYEQYF
-	15	few	TRBJ1-3	TRBV6-5	TGTGCCAGCAGCTCACCCGGATTGTCTGGAAACACCATATATTTT	CASSSPGLSGNTIYF
-	14	-	TRBJ2-7	TRBV3-1	TGTGCCAGCACCAAAGGGCAGGGGTCCTACGAGCAGTACTTC	CASTKGQGSYEQYF
-	13	few	TRBJ2-5	TRBV5-1	TGCGCCAGCAGCTTGCAGGGGCAAGAGACCCAGTACTTC	CASSLQGQETQYF
-	14	many	TRBJ2-1	TRBV13	TGTGCCAGCAGCCATCAGGGAATTCAAAATGAGCAGTTCTTC	CASSHQGIQNEQFF
TRBD1	18	many	TRBJ2-7	TRBV11-2	TGTGCCAGCAGCTTAGGCGGGACAGGGGGCGCGGTGTCCTACGAGCAGTACTTC	CASSLGGTGGAVSYEQYF